This T cell receptor beta chain was observed in a study of cytomegalovirus exposure and HLA in healthy donors. Study-level information: Genotyping of about 400 donors showed that about 83% belonged to the Caucasian-associated ancestry cluster. The study's findings and limits: In a later analysis, at a false discovery rate of 0.05, 15,000 to 20,000 TCR beta sequences were associated with HLA alleles. Earlier analysis yielded a pattern in which most TCR beta V segments were productive about 87% or about 30% of the time.

This clone was seen once. The antigen remains undetermined. Use of 60 Vbeta and 13 Jbeta primers characterized the PCR. Assay: immunoSEQ multiplex PCR; the TCRdb copy retains only in-frame clones and omits some. The sample contains 120,000 to 150,000 clones, roughly 78% of which appear only once. V was pared by 0 bases and J by 0 bases, with 10 bases between. CDR1 is MNHEY, CDR2 SVGAGI, per germline. CDR3 length equals 16 residues. Input material: PBMCs. The TCR comes from a man aged 35 to 55 in good health and CMV-seropositive. The J gene is TRBJ2-3, the V gene TRBV6-5; the D is unclear. The CDR3 nucleotides are TGTGCCAGCAGTTACTCGGGTAGAGGAAGCACAGATACGCAGTATTTT. Protein sequence: CASSYSGRGSTDTQYF.